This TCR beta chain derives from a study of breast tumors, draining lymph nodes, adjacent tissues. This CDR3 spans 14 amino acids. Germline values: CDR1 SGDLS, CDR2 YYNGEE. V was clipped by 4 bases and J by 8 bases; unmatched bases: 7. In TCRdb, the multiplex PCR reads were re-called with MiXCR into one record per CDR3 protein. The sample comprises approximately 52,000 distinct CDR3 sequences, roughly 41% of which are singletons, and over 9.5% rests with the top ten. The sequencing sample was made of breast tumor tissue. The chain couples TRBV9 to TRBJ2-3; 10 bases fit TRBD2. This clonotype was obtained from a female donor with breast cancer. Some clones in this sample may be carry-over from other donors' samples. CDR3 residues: CASSPRLAGGTQYF. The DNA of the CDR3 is TGTGCCAGCAGCCCCCGACTAGCGGGCGGTACGCAGTATTTT. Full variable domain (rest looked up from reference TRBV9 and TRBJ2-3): DSGVTQTPKHLITATGQRVTLRCSPRSGDLSVYWYQQSLDQGLQFLIQYYNGEERAKGNILERFSAQQFPDLHSELNLSSLELGDSALYFCASSPRLAGGTQYFGPGTRLTVL.